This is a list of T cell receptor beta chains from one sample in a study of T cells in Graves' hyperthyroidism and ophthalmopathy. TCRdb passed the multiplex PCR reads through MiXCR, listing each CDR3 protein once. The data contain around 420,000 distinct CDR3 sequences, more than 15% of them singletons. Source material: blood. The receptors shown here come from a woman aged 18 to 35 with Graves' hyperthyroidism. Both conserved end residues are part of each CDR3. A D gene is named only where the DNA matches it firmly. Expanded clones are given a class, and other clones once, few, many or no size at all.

cdr3_nt: TGCAGTGCCTCCCTGGCGGGAGGAGGTAATGAGCAGTTCTTC
cdr3_aa: CSASLAGGGNEQFF
cdr3_length: 14
j_call: TRBJ2-1
d_call: TRBD2
clone_size: many
v_call: TRBV20-1

cdr3_nt: TGTGCCAGCAGCTTAACTCGAGGGGGATACGAGCAGTACTTC
cdr3_aa: CASSLTRGGYEQYF
cdr3_length: 14
j_call: TRBJ2-7
d_call: -
clone_size: many
v_call: TRBV7-2

cdr3_nt: TGCGCCAGCAGCTTAAAGTTTAAGGACAGCTCTAGCACAGATACGCAGTATTTT
cdr3_aa: CASSLKFKDSSSTDTQYF
cdr3_length: 18
j_call: TRBJ2-3
d_call: -
clone_size: many
v_call: TRBV5-1

cdr3_nt: TGTGCCAGCAGAAGAGTGGATTCACCCCTCCACTTT
cdr3_aa: CASRRVDSPLHF
cdr3_length: 12
j_call: TRBJ1-6
d_call: -
clone_size: many
v_call: TRBV6-1

cdr3_nt: TGCGCCAGCAGTCGACTGGGCTACGAGCAGTACTTC
cdr3_aa: CASSRLGYEQYF
cdr3_length: 12
j_call: TRBJ2-7
d_call: -
clone_size: -
v_call: TRBV5-1

cdr3_nt: TGCAGCGTTGAAGATCTGACTAGCGGGCCCCAAGAGACCCAGTACTTC
cdr3_aa: CSVEDLTSGPQETQYF
cdr3_length: 16
j_call: TRBJ2-5
d_call: TRBD2
clone_size: -
v_call: TRBV29-1

cdr3_nt: TGTGCCAGCAGCCAACAGGGGGAGGACTATGGCTACACCTTC
cdr3_aa: CASSQQGEDYGYTF
cdr3_length: 14
j_call: TRBJ1-2
d_call: TRBD1
clone_size: many
v_call: TRBV3-1

cdr3_nt: TGCAGCGCCCCGCTCGCCGGAAAACTGTTTTTT
cdr3_aa: CSAPLAGKLFF
cdr3_length: 11
j_call: TRBJ1-4
d_call: -
clone_size: many
v_call: TRBV29-1

cdr3_nt: TGTGCCAGCAGCTCGACGGGGCAAGAGACCCAGTACTTC
cdr3_aa: CASSSTGQETQYF
cdr3_length: 13
j_call: TRBJ2-5
d_call: -
clone_size: many
v_call: TRBV5-4

cdr3_nt: TGTGCCACCAGTGACCGGACAGGGGACCACGAGCAGTACTTC
cdr3_aa: CATSDRTGDHEQYF
cdr3_length: 14
j_call: TRBJ2-7
d_call: TRBD1
clone_size: many
v_call: TRBV24-1

cdr3_nt: TGCAGTGCTAGATCGGGACCTAGCGGGAGTTGGGATGAGCAGTTCTTC
cdr3_aa: CSARSGPSGSWDEQFF
cdr3_length: 16
j_call: TRBJ2-1
d_call: TRBD2
clone_size: -
v_call: TRBV20-1

cdr3_nt: TGTGGCAGTAGTATAGTCCCCGGACAGGCTGAAGCTTTCTTT
cdr3_aa: CGSSIVPGQAEAFF
cdr3_length: 14
j_call: TRBJ1-1
d_call: TRBD1
clone_size: -
v_call: TRBV19

cdr3_nt: TGCAGTGCCAGAAGGGACAGCCCTTTGGATACGCAGTATTTT
cdr3_aa: CSARRDSPLDTQYF
cdr3_length: 14
j_call: TRBJ2-3
d_call: TRBD1
clone_size: -
v_call: TRBV20-1

cdr3_nt: TGTGCCAGCAGTTACTCGTTTAGCGGGGGAACAACCGGGGAGCTGTTTTTT
cdr3_aa: CASSYSFSGGTTGELFF
cdr3_length: 17
j_call: TRBJ2-2
d_call: TRBD2
clone_size: many
v_call: TRBV6-5

cdr3_nt: TGTGCCAGCAGTTATGGGGCCGGGGTCTTCACCGGGGAGCTGTTTTTT
cdr3_aa: CASSYGAGVFTGELFF
cdr3_length: 16
j_call: TRBJ2-2
d_call: -
clone_size: -
v_call: TRBV27

cdr3_nt: TGTGCCAGCAGTTTATTAGGGAGTAGGGAGCAGTACTTC
cdr3_aa: CASSLLGSREQYF
cdr3_length: 13
j_call: TRBJ2-7
d_call: -
clone_size: many
v_call: TRBV12-3/TRBV12-4

cdr3_nt: TGTGCCAGCAGCTTAGATAAGACGGGAGAATATTCCTACGAGCAGTACTTC
cdr3_aa: CASSLDKTGEYSYEQYF
cdr3_length: 17
j_call: TRBJ2-7
d_call: -
clone_size: -
v_call: TRBV11-3

cdr3_nt: TGTGCCAGCAGCTTAGGGACAGGCTTTCGCACAGATACGCAGTATTTT
cdr3_aa: CASSLGTGFRTDTQYF
cdr3_length: 16
j_call: TRBJ2-3
d_call: TRBD1
clone_size: -
v_call: TRBV11-2

cdr3_nt: TGTGCCAGCAGTGACAACAGGGTTGGCAATCAGCCCCAGCATTTT
cdr3_aa: CASSDNRVGNQPQHF
cdr3_length: 15
j_call: TRBJ1-5
d_call: -
clone_size: many
v_call: TRBV27

cdr3_nt: TGTGCCACCAGTGATTCTGGCAGGGGGCGGACTGAAGCTTTCTTT
cdr3_aa: CATSDSGRGRTEAFF
cdr3_length: 15
j_call: TRBJ1-1
d_call: TRBD1
clone_size: many
v_call: TRBV24-1

cdr3_nt: TGTGCCAGCAGCTATACAGGGGTCGGTACTGAAGCTTTCTTT
cdr3_aa: CASSYTGVGTEAFF
cdr3_length: 14
j_call: TRBJ1-1
d_call: TRBD1
clone_size: many
v_call: TRBV12-3/TRBV12-4

cdr3_nt: TGTGCCAGCAAAGAAAACCCAGGGGGTACGGGTCAGCCCCAGCATTTT
cdr3_aa: CASKENPGGTGQPQHF
cdr3_length: 16
j_call: TRBJ1-5
d_call: TRBD1
clone_size: many
v_call: TRBV2

cdr3_nt: TGTGCCAGCAGCCAACCCCCGGGCAAAGCCTCCTACGAGCAGTACTTC
cdr3_aa: CASSQPPGKASYEQYF
cdr3_length: 16
j_call: TRBJ2-7
d_call: -
clone_size: -
v_call: TRBV28

cdr3_nt: TGTGCCAGCAGCTCCTCACCACGTCTCTACAATGAGCAGTTCTTC
cdr3_aa: CASSSSPRLYNEQFF
cdr3_length: 15
j_call: TRBJ2-1
d_call: -
clone_size: many
v_call: TRBV4-2

cdr3_nt: TGTGCCAGCAGCCCTGGGACAGGGGGAAGCAATGAGCAGTTCTTC
cdr3_aa: CASSPGTGGSNEQFF
cdr3_length: 15
j_call: TRBJ2-1
d_call: TRBD1
clone_size: -
v_call: TRBV11-2

cdr3_nt: TGTGCCAGCAGTTACCTTTGGGGGAACTATGGCTACACCTTC
cdr3_aa: CASSYLWGNYGYTF
cdr3_length: 14
j_call: TRBJ1-2
d_call: -
clone_size: many
v_call: TRBV6-5

cdr3_nt: TGTGCCAGTAGTATCGGGGGTGAGCAGTTCTTC
cdr3_aa: CASSIGGEQFF
cdr3_length: 11
j_call: TRBJ2-1
d_call: -
clone_size: many
v_call: TRBV19

cdr3_nt: TGTGCCAGCTCCGATGGGGGGGGCAATGAGCAGTTCTTC
cdr3_aa: CASSDGGGNEQFF
cdr3_length: 13
j_call: TRBJ2-1
d_call: TRBD2
clone_size: -
v_call: TRBV3-1

cdr3_nt: TGCAGTGCCAGGACTAGCGGACCACACCCAGGAGAGACCCAGTACTTC
cdr3_aa: CSARTSGPHPGETQYF
cdr3_length: 16
j_call: TRBJ2-5
d_call: TRBD2
clone_size: -
v_call: TRBV20-1

cdr3_nt: TGTGCCAGCTGGGGCGGGACGAGTGGCTACACCTTC
cdr3_aa: CASWGGTSGYTF
cdr3_length: 12
j_call: TRBJ1-2
d_call: -
clone_size: many
v_call: TRBV7-9

cdr3_nt: TGTGCCATCAGTGATCGGGGGGAAAGCAATCAGCCCCAGCATTTT
cdr3_aa: CAISDRGESNQPQHF
cdr3_length: 15
j_call: TRBJ1-5
d_call: -
clone_size: many
v_call: TRBV10-3

cdr3_nt: TGTGCCAGCAGCTTCATCTCGGGACAGTCCCTCTCTGGGGCCAACGTCCTGACTTTC
cdr3_aa: CASSFISGQSLSGANVLTF
cdr3_length: 19
j_call: TRBJ2-6
d_call: TRBD1
clone_size: many
v_call: TRBV7-8

cdr3_nt: TGTGCCAGCAGCGGTGGGAACCACAATGAGCAGTTCTTC
cdr3_aa: CASSGGNHNEQFF
cdr3_length: 13
j_call: TRBJ2-1
d_call: -
clone_size: -
v_call: TRBV9

cdr3_nt: TGTGCCAGCAGCGTGTCCGGGACAGGGTCTGCCTACGAGCAGTACTTC
cdr3_aa: CASSVSGTGSAYEQYF
cdr3_length: 16
j_call: TRBJ2-7
d_call: TRBD1
clone_size: -
v_call: TRBV9

cdr3_nt: TGTGCCAGTAGTGCCCCACGGTGGAACACTGAAGCTTTCTTT
cdr3_aa: CASSAPRWNTEAFF
cdr3_length: 14
j_call: TRBJ1-1
d_call: -
clone_size: many
v_call: TRBV19

cdr3_nt: TGTGCCAGCAGCTTGTCAATAGCGGGAGGAGGGACCGGGGAGCTGTTTTTT
cdr3_aa: CASSLSIAGGGTGELFF
cdr3_length: 17
j_call: TRBJ2-2
d_call: TRBD2
clone_size: -
v_call: TRBV5-8

cdr3_nt: TGTGCCAGCAGCCGGGGACTCAAACCTGGAAACACCATATATTTT
cdr3_aa: CASSRGLKPGNTIYF
cdr3_length: 15
j_call: TRBJ1-3
d_call: -
clone_size: -
v_call: TRBV5-8

cdr3_nt: TGTGCCAGCAGCTTAGGGGTGGGGGGCGGGGGTAGAAGCACAGATACGCAGTATTTT
cdr3_aa: CASSLGVGGGGRSTDTQYF
cdr3_length: 19
j_call: TRBJ2-3
d_call: -
clone_size: few
v_call: TRBV12-3/TRBV12-4

cdr3_nt: TGCAGTGCTAGCTGGCGGGGGGGCCTCGGAGAGACCCAGTACTTC
cdr3_aa: CSASWRGGLGETQYF
cdr3_length: 15
j_call: TRBJ2-5
d_call: TRBD2
clone_size: many
v_call: TRBV20-1

cdr3_nt: TGTGCCAGCAGGGAAACGGTGGGTGGGTCCTACGAGCAGTACTTC
cdr3_aa: CASRETVGGSYEQYF
cdr3_length: 15
j_call: TRBJ2-7
d_call: -
clone_size: many
v_call: TRBV6-1

cdr3_nt: TGCAGTGCTGGAAAGGGACTAGTGACAGATACGCAGTATTTT
cdr3_aa: CSAGKGLVTDTQYF
cdr3_length: 14
j_call: TRBJ2-3
d_call: TRBD2
clone_size: -
v_call: TRBV20-1

cdr3_nt: TGTGCCAGCAGTTTCGCGGACTCCTACAATGAGCAGTCCTTC
cdr3_aa: CASSFADSYNEQSF
cdr3_length: 14
j_call: TRBJ2-1
d_call: -
clone_size: -
v_call: TRBV12-3/TRBV12-4

cdr3_nt: TGTGCCAGCAGCTTGCTAACAGGGGGCCTGAATCAGCCCCAGCATTTT
cdr3_aa: CASSLLTGGLNQPQHF
cdr3_length: 16
j_call: TRBJ1-5
d_call: TRBD1
clone_size: -
v_call: TRBV7-2

cdr3_nt: TGTGCAATAGAACGGGAACCCAACAATGAGCAGTTCTTC
cdr3_aa: CAIEREPNNEQFF
cdr3_length: 13
j_call: TRBJ2-1
d_call: -
clone_size: many
v_call: TRBV10-3

cdr3_nt: TGCAGCGTGGGGGGGACAGGGTACACTGAAGCTTTCTTT
cdr3_aa: CSVGGTGYTEAFF
cdr3_length: 13
j_call: TRBJ1-1
d_call: TRBD1
clone_size: many
v_call: TRBV29-1

cdr3_nt: TGTGCCAGCAGTCCCTCAGATCGGGGGGCGGTAAACACCATATATTTT
cdr3_aa: CASSPSDRGAVNTIYF
cdr3_length: 16
j_call: TRBJ1-3
d_call: -
clone_size: few
v_call: TRBV25-1

cdr3_nt: TGTGCCACCAGTGACCATGGGTCGAACACTGAAGCTTTCTTT
cdr3_aa: CATSDHGSNTEAFF
cdr3_length: 14
j_call: TRBJ1-1
d_call: -
clone_size: -
v_call: TRBV24-1

cdr3_nt: TGCAGTGCGGCGGGACAGGCCTACGAGCAGTACTTC
cdr3_aa: CSAAGQAYEQYF
cdr3_length: 12
j_call: TRBJ2-7
d_call: TRBD1
clone_size: many
v_call: TRBV20-1

cdr3_nt: TGTGCCAGCAGCCCCCGGGACCGCGGTAGGAGTCCTTTTGCAACTAATGAAAAACTGTTTTTT
cdr3_aa: CASSPRDRGRSPFATNEKLFF
cdr3_length: 21
j_call: TRBJ1-4
d_call: -
clone_size: many
v_call: TRBV6-1

cdr3_nt: TGTGCCAGCAGTTACCTCCTTGACTCCGCCGACGAGCAGTACTTC
cdr3_aa: CASSYLLDSADEQYF
cdr3_length: 15
j_call: TRBJ2-7
d_call: -
clone_size: many
v_call: TRBV6-2/TRBV6-3

cdr3_nt: TGTGCCAGTAGTATCCGTCGGGATAGCAATCAGCCCCAGCATTTT
cdr3_aa: CASSIRRDSNQPQHF
cdr3_length: 15
j_call: TRBJ1-5
d_call: -
clone_size: few
v_call: TRBV19

cdr3_nt: TGTGCCAGCAGTGTCAACGGGGAGAACACTGAAGCTTTCTTT
cdr3_aa: CASSVNGENTEAFF
cdr3_length: 14
j_call: TRBJ1-1
d_call: -
clone_size: many
v_call: TRBV2

cdr3_nt: TGCAGTGCTAGAGACTCAGGGGGAGGGAGAGGGGACATTCAGTACTTC
cdr3_aa: CSARDSGGGRGDIQYF
cdr3_length: 16
j_call: TRBJ2-4
d_call: -
clone_size: -
v_call: TRBV20-1

cdr3_nt: TGCGCCAGCAGCTTAAATTCCAGGGGAGGGAAAGTCGATGAAGCTTTCTTT
cdr3_aa: CASSLNSRGGKVDEAFF
cdr3_length: 17
j_call: TRBJ1-1
d_call: -
clone_size: many
v_call: TRBV5-1

cdr3_nt: TGTGCCACCTCCCCCAGCTCCTACAATGAGCAGTTCTTC
cdr3_aa: CATSPSSYNEQFF
cdr3_length: 13
j_call: TRBJ2-1
d_call: -
clone_size: -
v_call: TRBV15